The present entry profiles one TCR beta chain with its context. Antigen specificity is unknown. Clones were read by immunoSEQ multiplex PCR, and TCRdb kept only the in-frame ones, dropping some. The sample contains some 64,000 clones, around 76% of which appear only once. This sample is drawn from a study of radiotherapy plus CTLA-4 blockade in lung cancer. Study context: With around 30% of patients having disease control, objective responses were seen in roughly 18%. Study-level points and caveats: Best predicting response, reportedly, were early blood T cell clone dynamics, with interferon-beta.

The sample in question was peripheral blood, obtained from a patient treated with radiotherapy plus ipilimumab. The receptor comes from a human donor with non-small cell lung cancer whose response to radiotherapy plus ipilimumab could not be evaluated. Some clones in this sample may be carry-over from other donors' samples.

CDR3: CASSHLGWEWSYEQYF. The CDR3 DNA follows: TGTGCCAGCAGCCACCTGGGGTGGGAGTGGTCCTACGAGCAGTACTTC. This chain links TRBV11-2 with TRBJ2-7; a possible D gene is TRBD2 (5 bases). Germline V gives CDR1 SGHAT, CDR2 FQNNGV. The V end lost 5 bases, the J end lost 1 base, and 18 bases lay between the germline ends. The length of the CDR3 is 16 residues.